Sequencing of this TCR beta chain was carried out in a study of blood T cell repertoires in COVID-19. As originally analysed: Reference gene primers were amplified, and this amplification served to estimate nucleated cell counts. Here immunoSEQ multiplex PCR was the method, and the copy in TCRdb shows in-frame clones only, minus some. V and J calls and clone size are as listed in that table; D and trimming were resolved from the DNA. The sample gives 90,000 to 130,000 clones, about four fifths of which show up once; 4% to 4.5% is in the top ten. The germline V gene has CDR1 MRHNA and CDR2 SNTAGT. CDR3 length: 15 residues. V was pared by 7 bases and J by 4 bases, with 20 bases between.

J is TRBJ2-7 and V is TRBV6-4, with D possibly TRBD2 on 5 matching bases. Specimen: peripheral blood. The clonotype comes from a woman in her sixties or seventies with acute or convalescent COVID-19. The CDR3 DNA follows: TGTGCCAGCATCTCGGTAGCGCCTATTCGTTACGAGCAGTACTTC. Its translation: CASISVAPIRYEQYF.